This T cell receptor beta chain was recovered during a study of Ad26.COV2.S vaccination and SARS-CoV-2 variants. Study-wide points: The TCR-based breadth and depth measures might underestimate overall T cell responses. While placebo recipients had lower spike-specific TCR breadth, vaccine recipients had more. Vaccine and placebo groups showed comparable non-spike TCR breadth. Substantial breadth was reported for post-vaccination spike-specific CD8+ and CD4+ T cells.

Sequencing used immunoSEQ multiplex PCR; TCRdb keeps in-frame clones, though not all of them. Of about 180,000 clones listed, 70% to 90% are singletons. With 5 bases clipped from V and 8 bases from J, the junction kept 10 bases outside the gene matches. Germline V CDR1 and CDR2: MDHEN, SYDVKM. The CDR3 consists of 14 residues. Comments on this clone: Its antigen is not known.

The V call is TRBV28, the J call TRBJ2-3; TRBD2 agrees at 7 bases. Sequencing was performed on peripheral blood, taken after recovery from COVID-19. This TCR derives from a human donor who had recovered from COVID-19. The CDR3 region is CASSTSGRGSTQYF. The CDR3 nucleotides are TGTGCCAGCAGTACATCAGGGAGGGGTAGTACGCAGTATTTT. The complete variable domain, with remaining parts taken from reference TRBV28 and TRBJ2-3, reads DVKVTQSSRYLVKRTGEKVFLECVQDMDHENMFWYRQDPGLGLRLIYFSYDVKMKEKGDIPEGYSVSREKKERFSLILESASTNQTSMYLCASSTSGRGSTQYFGPGTRLTVL.